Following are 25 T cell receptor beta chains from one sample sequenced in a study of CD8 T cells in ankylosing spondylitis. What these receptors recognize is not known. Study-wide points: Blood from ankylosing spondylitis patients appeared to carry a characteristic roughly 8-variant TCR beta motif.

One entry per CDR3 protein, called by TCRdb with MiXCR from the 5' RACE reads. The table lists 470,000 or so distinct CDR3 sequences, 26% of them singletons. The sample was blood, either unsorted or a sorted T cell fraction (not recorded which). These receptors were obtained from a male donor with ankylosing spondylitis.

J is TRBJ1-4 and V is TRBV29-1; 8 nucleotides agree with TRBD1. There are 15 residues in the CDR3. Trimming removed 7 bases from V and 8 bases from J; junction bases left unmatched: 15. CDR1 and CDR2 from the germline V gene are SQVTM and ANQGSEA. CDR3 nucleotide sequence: TGCAGCGCCCTATTTCCGACAGGGGTTTGGGAAAAACTGTTTTTT. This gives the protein CSALFPTGVWEKLFF.

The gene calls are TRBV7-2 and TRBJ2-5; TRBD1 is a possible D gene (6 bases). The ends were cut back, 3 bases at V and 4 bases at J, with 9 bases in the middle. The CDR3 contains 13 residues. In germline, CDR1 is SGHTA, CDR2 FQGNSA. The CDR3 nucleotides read TGTGCCAGCAGCTTTAACAGGGCAGAGACCCAGTACTTC. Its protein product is CASSFNRAETQYF.

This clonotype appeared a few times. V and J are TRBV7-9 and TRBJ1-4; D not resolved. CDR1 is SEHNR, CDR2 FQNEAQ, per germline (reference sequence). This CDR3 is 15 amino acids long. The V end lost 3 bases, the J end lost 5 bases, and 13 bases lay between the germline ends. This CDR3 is CASSFSASGNEKLFF. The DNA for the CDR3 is TGTGCCAGCAGCTTTTCGGCGAGCGGGAATGAAAAACTGTTTTTT.

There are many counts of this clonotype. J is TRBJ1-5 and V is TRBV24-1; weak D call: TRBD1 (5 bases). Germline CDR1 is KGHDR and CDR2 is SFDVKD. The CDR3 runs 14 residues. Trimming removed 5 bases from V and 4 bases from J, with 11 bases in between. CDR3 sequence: CATSGGAVNQPQHF. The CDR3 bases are TGTGCCACCAGTGGAGGGGCCGTTAATCAGCCCCAGCATTTT.

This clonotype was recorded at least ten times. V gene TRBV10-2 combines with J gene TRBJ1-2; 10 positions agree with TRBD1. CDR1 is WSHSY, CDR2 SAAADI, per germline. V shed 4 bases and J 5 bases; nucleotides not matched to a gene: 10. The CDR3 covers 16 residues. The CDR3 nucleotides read TGCGCCAGCAGTGTAGGTATCGGACAGGGGGGATATGGCTACACCTTC. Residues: CASSVGIGQGGYGYTF.

The CDR3 sequence: CSASRLGGQFF. In DNA form, the CDR3 reads TGCAGTGCTTCCAGACTAGGAGGGCAGTTCTTC. The rearrangement uses TRBV20-1 and TRBJ2-1, with TRBD2 as a possible D gene (6 bases). V lost 5 bases and J lost 12, with 14 bases in between. The CDR3 contains 11 residues. The germline V gene has CDR1 DFQATT and CDR2 SNEGSKA (reference sequence).

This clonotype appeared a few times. In DNA, the CDR3 is TGTGCCAGCAGCCCCCGGGACTACCTACCCAATGAGCAGTTCTTC. Translated, it gives CASSPRDYLPNEQFF. The rearrangement uses TRBV7-2 and TRBJ2-1, with 7 nucleotides matching TRBD2. CDR1 is SGHTA, CDR2 FQGNSA, per germline. The CDR3 spans 15 residues. V lost 5 bases, J lost 6 bases, and 10 bases stayed unmatched.

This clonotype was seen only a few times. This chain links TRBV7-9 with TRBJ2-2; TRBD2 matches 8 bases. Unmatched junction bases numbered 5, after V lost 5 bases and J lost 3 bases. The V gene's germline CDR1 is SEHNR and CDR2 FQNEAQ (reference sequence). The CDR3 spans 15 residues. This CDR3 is CASSPSGRDTGELFF. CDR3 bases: TGTGCCAGCAGCCCTAGCGGGCGTGACACCGGGGAGCTGTTTTTT.

The CDR3 sequence: CASSGQWQTTSTDTQYF. The CDR3 nucleotides are TGTGCCAGCAGTGGACAGTGGCAAACGACTAGCACAGATACGCAGTATTTT. The V and J genes are TRBV12-3 or TRBV12-4 and TRBJ2-3; tentative D call: TRBD1 (6 bases). This CDR3 comprises 17 residues. V gave up 5 bases and J gave up 0 bases, with 18 bases separating them.

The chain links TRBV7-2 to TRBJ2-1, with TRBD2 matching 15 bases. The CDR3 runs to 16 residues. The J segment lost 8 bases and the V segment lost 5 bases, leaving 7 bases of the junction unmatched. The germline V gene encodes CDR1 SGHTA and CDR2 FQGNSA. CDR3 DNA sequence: TGTGCCAGCAGCCCAAGGACTAGCGGGAGGGCTCATGAGCAGTTCTTC. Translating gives CASSPRTSGRAHEQFF.

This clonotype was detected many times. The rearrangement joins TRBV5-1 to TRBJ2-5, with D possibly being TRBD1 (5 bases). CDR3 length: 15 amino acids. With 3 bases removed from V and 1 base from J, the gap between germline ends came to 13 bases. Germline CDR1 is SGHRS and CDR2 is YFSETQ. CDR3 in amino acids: CASSSGDRFQETQYF. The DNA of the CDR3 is TGCGCCAGCAGCTCCGGAGACAGATTCCAAGAGACCCAGTACTTC.

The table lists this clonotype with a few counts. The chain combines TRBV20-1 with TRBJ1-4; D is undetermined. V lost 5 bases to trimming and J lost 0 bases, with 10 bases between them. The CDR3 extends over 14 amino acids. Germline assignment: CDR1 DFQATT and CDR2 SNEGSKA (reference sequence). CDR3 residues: CSALTASTNEKLFF. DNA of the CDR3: TGCAGTGCTTTAACAGCCTCAACTAATGAAAAACTGTTTTTT.

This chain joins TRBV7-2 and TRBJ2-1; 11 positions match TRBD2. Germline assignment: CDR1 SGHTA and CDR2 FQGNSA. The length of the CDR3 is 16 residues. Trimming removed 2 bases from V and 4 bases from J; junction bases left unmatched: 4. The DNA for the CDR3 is TGTGCCAGCAGCTTAATAGCGGGAGGGATTTACAATGAGCAGTTCTTC. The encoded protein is CASSLIAGGIYNEQFF.

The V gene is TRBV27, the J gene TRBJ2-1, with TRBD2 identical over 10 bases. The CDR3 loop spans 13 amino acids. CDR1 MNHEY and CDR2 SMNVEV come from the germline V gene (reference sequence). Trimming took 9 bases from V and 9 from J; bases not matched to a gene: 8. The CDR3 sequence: CASMVAGGGEQFF. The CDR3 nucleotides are TGTGCCAGTATGGTAGCGGGAGGCGGTGAGCAGTTCTTC.

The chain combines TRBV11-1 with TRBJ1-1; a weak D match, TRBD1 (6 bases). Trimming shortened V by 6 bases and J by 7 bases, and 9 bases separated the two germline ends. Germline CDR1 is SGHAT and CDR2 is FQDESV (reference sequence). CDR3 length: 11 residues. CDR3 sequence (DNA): TGTGCCAGCAGTCCACAGGGTGAAGCTTTCTTT. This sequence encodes CASSPQGEAFF.

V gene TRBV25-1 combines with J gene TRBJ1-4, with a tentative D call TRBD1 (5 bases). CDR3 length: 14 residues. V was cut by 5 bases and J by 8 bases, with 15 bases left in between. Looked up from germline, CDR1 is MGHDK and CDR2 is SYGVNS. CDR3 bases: TGTGCCAGCAGTTCATCGCAGAAGGGGGAAAAACTGTTTTTT. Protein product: CASSSSQKGEKLFF.

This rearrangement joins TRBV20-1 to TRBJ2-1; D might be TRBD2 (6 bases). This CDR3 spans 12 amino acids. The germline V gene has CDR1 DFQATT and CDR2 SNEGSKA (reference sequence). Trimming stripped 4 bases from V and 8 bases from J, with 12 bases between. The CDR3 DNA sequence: TGCAGTGCTATACGGGAGAACGATGAGCAGTTCTTC. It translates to CSAIRENDEQFF.

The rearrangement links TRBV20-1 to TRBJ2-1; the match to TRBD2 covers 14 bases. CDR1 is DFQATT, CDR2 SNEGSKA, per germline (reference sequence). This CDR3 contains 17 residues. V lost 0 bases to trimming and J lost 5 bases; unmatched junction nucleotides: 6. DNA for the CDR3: TGCAGTGCTAGAGACCTAAGGACTAGCGGGGGGAACAATGAGCAGTTCTTC. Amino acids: CSARDLRTSGGNNEQFF.

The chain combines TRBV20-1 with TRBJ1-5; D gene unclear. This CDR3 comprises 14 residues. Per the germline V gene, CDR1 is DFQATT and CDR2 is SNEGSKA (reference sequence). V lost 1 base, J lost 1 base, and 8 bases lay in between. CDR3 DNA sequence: TGCAGTGCTAGAGCGGTCGTAAGCAATCAGCCCCAGCATTTT. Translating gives CSARAVVSNQPQHF.

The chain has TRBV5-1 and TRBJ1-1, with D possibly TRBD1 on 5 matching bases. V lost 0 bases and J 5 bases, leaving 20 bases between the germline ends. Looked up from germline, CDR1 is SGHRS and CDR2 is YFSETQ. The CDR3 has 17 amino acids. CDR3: CASSLEGVGQGGTEAFF. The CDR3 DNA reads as TGCGCCAGCAGCTTGGAGGGTGTTGGACAAGGCGGGACTGAAGCTTTCTTT.

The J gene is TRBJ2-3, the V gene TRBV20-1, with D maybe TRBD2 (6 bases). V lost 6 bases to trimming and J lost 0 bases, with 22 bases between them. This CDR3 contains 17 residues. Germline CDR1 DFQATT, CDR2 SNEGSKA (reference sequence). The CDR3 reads CSATTRSGDPSTDTQYF. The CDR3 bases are TGCAGTGCCACCACCCGGTCGGGGGATCCTAGCACAGATACGCAGTATTTT.

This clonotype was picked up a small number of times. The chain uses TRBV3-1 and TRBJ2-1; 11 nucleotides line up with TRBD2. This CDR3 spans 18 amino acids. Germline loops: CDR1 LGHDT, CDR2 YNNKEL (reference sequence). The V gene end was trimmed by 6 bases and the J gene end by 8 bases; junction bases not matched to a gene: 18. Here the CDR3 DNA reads TGTGCCAGCAGTTGGACGAATAGCGGGAGGGGCTCCTTGTATGAGCAGTTCTTC. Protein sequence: CASSWTNSGRGSLYEQFF.

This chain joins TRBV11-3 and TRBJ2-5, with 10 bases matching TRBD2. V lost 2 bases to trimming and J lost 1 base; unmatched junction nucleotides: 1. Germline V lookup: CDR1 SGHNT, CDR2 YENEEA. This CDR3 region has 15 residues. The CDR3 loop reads CASSLSGRAQETQYF. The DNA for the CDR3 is TGTGCCAGCAGCTTAAGCGGGAGGGCCCAAGAGACCCAGTACTTC.

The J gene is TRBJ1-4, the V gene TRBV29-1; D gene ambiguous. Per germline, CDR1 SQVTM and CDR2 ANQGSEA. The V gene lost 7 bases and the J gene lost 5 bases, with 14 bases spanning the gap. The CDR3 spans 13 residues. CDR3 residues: CSAGGGNNEKLFF. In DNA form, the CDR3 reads TGCAGCGCCGGAGGAGGGAACAATGAAAAACTGTTTTTT.

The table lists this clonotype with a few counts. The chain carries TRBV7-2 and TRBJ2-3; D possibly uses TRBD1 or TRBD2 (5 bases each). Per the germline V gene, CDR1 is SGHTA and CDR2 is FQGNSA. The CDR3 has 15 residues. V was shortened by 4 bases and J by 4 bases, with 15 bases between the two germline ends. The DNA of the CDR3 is TGTGCCAGCAGCTCCTCCGGGACCTCTTCAGATACGCAGTATTTT. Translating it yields CASSSSGTSSDTQYF.